This TCR beta chain appears in the sequencing data of a study of blood T cell repertoires in COVID-19. Germline V gives CDR1 GTSNPN, CDR2 SVGIG (reference sequence). V lost 5 bases, J lost 5 bases, and 13 bases stayed unmatched. This CDR3 is built from 17 residues. Sequencing was performed with immunoSEQ multiplex PCR; in TCRdb, only in-frame clones are kept and a portion is missing. This sample has a few hundred thousand clones; 86% occur once, and the top ten carry approximately 3%. The rearrangement joins TRBV30 to TRBJ2-5, with 14 bases matching TRBD2. Material: peripheral blood. The clonotype was recovered from a woman under 40 with active or convalescent COVID-19. CDR3 bases: TGTGCCTGGGGTCTTGGACTAGCGGGGGGAACCGACGAGACCCAGTACTTC. Amino acid sequence: CAWGLGLAGGTDETQYF.